The present T cell receptor (beta chain) was sequenced within a study of a mutant IDH1 vaccine in newly diagnosed glioma. The method was immunoSEQ multiplex PCR; TCRdb's version includes in-frame clones alone and lacks a portion of them. The top ten hold approximately 8% of the sample, which has about 68,000 clones, 79% seen once. This CDR3 spans 11 amino acids. Germline loops: CDR1 GTSNPN, CDR2 SVGIG (reference sequence). Trimming took 5 bases from V and 9 from J, leaving 11 bases between them. Time point defined: baseline, week 1 (first vaccination visit). As for treatment: pre-vaccination baseline after standard-of-care therapy.

The input for sequencing was PBMCs, taken from a glioma patient treated with radiotherapy, temozolomide or both. This TCR derives from a man aged 45 to 65 with glioma. V and J are TRBV30 and TRBJ2-1; no reliable D call. CDR3 loop: CAWGMKGEQFF. CDR3 sequence (DNA): TGTGCCTGGGGGATGAAGGGTGAGCAGTTCTTC.